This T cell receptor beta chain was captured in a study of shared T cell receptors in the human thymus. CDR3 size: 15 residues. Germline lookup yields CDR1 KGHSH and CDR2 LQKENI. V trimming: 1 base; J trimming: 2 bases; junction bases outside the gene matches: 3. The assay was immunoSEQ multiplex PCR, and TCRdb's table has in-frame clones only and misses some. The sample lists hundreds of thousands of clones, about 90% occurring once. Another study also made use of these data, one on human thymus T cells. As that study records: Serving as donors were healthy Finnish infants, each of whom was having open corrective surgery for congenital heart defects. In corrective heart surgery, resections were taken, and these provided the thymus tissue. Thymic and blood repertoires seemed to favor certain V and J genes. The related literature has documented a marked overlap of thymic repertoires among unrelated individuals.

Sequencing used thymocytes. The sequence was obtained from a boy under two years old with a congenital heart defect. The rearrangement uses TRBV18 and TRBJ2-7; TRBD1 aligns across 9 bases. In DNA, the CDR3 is TGTGCCAGCTCACCACGGGACAGGGCCCCCTACGAGCAGTACTTC. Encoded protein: CASSPRDRAPYEQYF.